Listed below are T cell receptor beta chains from one sample, sequenced in a study of blood T cell repertoires in COVID-19. Generated by immunoSEQ multiplex PCR, the TCRdb table keeps only in-frame clones and is missing some. The sample has hundreds of thousands of clones, 75% to 90% seen once; the top ten hold 1.4% to 1.5%. Sequences were obtained from peripheral blood. All receptors derive from a woman in her twenties or thirties with active or convalescent COVID-19. Both conserved end residues are part of each CDR3. Fields, in order: J gene, V gene, D gene, CDR3 protein. The D gene is left open where the match is weak.

J gene: TRBJ1-2
V gene: TRBV28
D gene: TRBD1
CDR3 protein: CASSTTGTDYGYTF

J gene: TRBJ1-3
V gene: TRBV18
D gene: TRBD1
CDR3 protein: CASTGQGRTGNTIYF

J gene: TRBJ2-7
V gene: TRBV2
D gene: TRBD1
CDR3 protein: CASSEPGQGASYEQYF

J gene: TRBJ2-7
V gene: TRBV4-1
D gene: .
CDR3 protein: CASSQEGFGRGTYEQYF

J gene: TRBJ1-5
V gene: TRBV12-3/TRBV12-4
D gene: TRBD1
CDR3 protein: CASARGQQPQHF

J gene: TRBJ1-3
V gene: TRBV14
D gene: .
CDR3 protein: CASSPFGDGVGNTIYF

J gene: TRBJ2-3
V gene: TRBV5-1
D gene: .
CDR3 protein: CASQVGGSTDTQYF

J gene: TRBJ2-7
V gene: TRBV6-1
D gene: TRBD2
CDR3 protein: CASSEGASGAYEQYF

J gene: TRBJ2-7
V gene: TRBV29-1
D gene: TRBD2
CDR3 protein: CSVNAGGGEQYF

J gene: TRBJ2-4
V gene: TRBV27
D gene: .
CDR3 protein: CASSLSSGALAKNIQYF

J gene: TRBJ2-7
V gene: TRBV6-6
D gene: .
CDR3 protein: CASSHTTSYRDARRSSYEQYF

J gene: TRBJ1-1
V gene: TRBV10-1
D gene: TRBD1
CDR3 protein: CASSIGQVGNTEAFF

J gene: TRBJ1-1
V gene: TRBV16
D gene: .
CDR3 protein: CASSQTIRGDTEAFF

J gene: TRBJ1-6
V gene: TRBV7-2
D gene: TRBD1
CDR3 protein: CASSSRTGRFVYNSPLHF

J gene: TRBJ2-7
V gene: TRBV3-1/TRBV3-2
D gene: .
CDR3 protein: CASSPDGSWAYEQYF

J gene: TRBJ1-3
V gene: TRBV6-1
D gene: .
CDR3 protein: CASSGGGQTYRNTIYF